These T cell receptor beta chains were read from a single sample in a study of CD8 T cells in ankylosing spondylitis. TCRdb re-called the 5' RACE reads with MiXCR, one entry per CDR3 protein. The sample contains over 150,000 distinct CDR3 sequences, roughly 13% of which appear only once. The sample consisted of blood, either unsorted or a sorted T cell fraction (not recorded which). These receptor sequences come from a male donor with ankylosing spondylitis or in good health (not recorded which). Both conserved end residues are part of each CDR3. The order of the fields is clone size, D gene, J gene, V gene, CDR3 DNA, CDR3 protein. The D gene is left open where the match is weak. Some rows mark clone size as missing; the rest say once, few, many or name a class of expanded clone.

abundance: .
d_gene: .
j_gene: TRBJ2-7
v_gene: TRBV7-2
CDR3nt: TGTGCCAGCAGCTTAGGGTCTAAATACGAGCAGTACTTC
CDR3aa: CASSLGSKYEQYF

abundance: .
d_gene: TRBD2
j_gene: TRBJ2-2
v_gene: TRBV2
CDR3nt: TGTGCCGCCGGGCTAGCGGGAGGTCAACCCACCGGGGAGCTGTTTTTT
CDR3aa: CAAGLAGGQPTGELFF

abundance: few
d_gene: TRBD2
j_gene: TRBJ2-1
v_gene: TRBV20-1
CDR3nt: TGCAGTGCCCCGTACCGGGAGGCTTGGAATGAGCAGTTCTTC
CDR3aa: CSAPYREAWNEQFF

abundance: few
d_gene: TRBD2
j_gene: TRBJ2-5
v_gene: TRBV24-1
CDR3nt: TGTGCCACCAGTGATAGGGCGGGAGGACCTGAGACCCAGTACTTC
CDR3aa: CATSDRAGGPETQYF

abundance: few
d_gene: .
j_gene: TRBJ1-2
v_gene: TRBV5-1
CDR3nt: TGCGCCAGCAGCTTGATACAGGGCAACTATGGCTACACCTTC
CDR3aa: CASSLIQGNYGYTF

abundance: many
d_gene: TRBD2
j_gene: TRBJ2-7
v_gene: TRBV27
CDR3nt: TGTGCCAGCGGGCGGGGGAGCTCCTACGAGCAGTACTTC
CDR3aa: CASGRGSSYEQYF

abundance: many
d_gene: .
j_gene: TRBJ1-2
v_gene: TRBV12-3/TRBV12-4
CDR3nt: TGTGCCAGCAGTCCGAACCCGGGGGCCCATGGCTACACCTTC
CDR3aa: CASSPNPGAHGYTF

abundance: .
d_gene: .
j_gene: TRBJ2-7
v_gene: TRBV12-3/TRBV12-4
CDR3nt: TGTGCCCGCACCCCCGGGGCTGGCGAGCAGTACTTC
CDR3aa: CARTPGAGEQYF

abundance: .
d_gene: .
j_gene: TRBJ2-2
v_gene: TRBV6-4
CDR3nt: TGTGCCAGCAGTGCTGGTTGGACCGGCGACACCGGGGAGCTGTTTTTT
CDR3aa: CASSAGWTGDTGELFF

abundance: many
d_gene: TRBD1
j_gene: TRBJ2-1
v_gene: TRBV27
CDR3nt: TGTGCCAGCAGTAAGACAGGGGCCGTTTACAATGAGCAGTTCTTC
CDR3aa: CASSKTGAVYNEQFF

abundance: .
d_gene: TRBD2
j_gene: TRBJ2-1
v_gene: TRBV5-1
CDR3nt: TGCGCCAGCAGCTTAGGGGTAGCGGGAGAAGAGGATGAGCAGTTCTTC
CDR3aa: CASSLGVAGEEDEQFF

abundance: few
d_gene: TRBD2
j_gene: TRBJ2-7
v_gene: TRBV7-9
CDR3nt: TGTGCCAGCAGCTCTTTTTCGACTAGCGGCCTCTACGAGCAGTACTTC
CDR3aa: CASSSFSTSGLYEQYF

abundance: .
d_gene: .
j_gene: TRBJ1-4
v_gene: TRBV7-9
CDR3nt: TGTGCCAGCAGCCCCGGGGGCGAAGGAGTGTTTTTT
CDR3aa: CASSPGGEGVFF

abundance: .
d_gene: .
j_gene: TRBJ1-5
v_gene: TRBV30
CDR3nt: TGTGCCTGGAGTGTCCGGGGGGCAGGGGATCAGCCCCAGCATTTT
CDR3aa: CAWSVRGAGDQPQHF

abundance: few
d_gene: TRBD1
j_gene: TRBJ2-3
v_gene: TRBV27
CDR3nt: TGTGCCAGCAGTCTCACCCCGAGACAGGGTTTTGCAGATACGCAGTATTTT
CDR3aa: CASSLTPRQGFADTQYF

abundance: many
d_gene: .
j_gene: TRBJ2-1
v_gene: TRBV4-1
CDR3nt: TGCGCCAGCAGCCAAGAGGAAAATACGAGCAGAGATGAGCAGTTCTTC
CDR3aa: CASSQEENTSRDEQFF

abundance: few
d_gene: TRBD1
j_gene: TRBJ1-1
v_gene: TRBV4-1
CDR3nt: TGCGCCAGCACCCTGGACAGGGTGATGAACACTGAAGCTTTCTTT
CDR3aa: CASTLDRVMNTEAFF

abundance: few
d_gene: .
j_gene: TRBJ1-5
v_gene: TRBV20-1
CDR3nt: TGCAGTGCTAGGCGGGGAGGCAGCAATCAGCCCCAGCATTTT
CDR3aa: CSARRGGSNQPQHF

abundance: many
d_gene: .
j_gene: TRBJ1-6
v_gene: TRBV27
CDR3nt: TGTGCCAGCATGTCCGGAGAAGGATCACCCCTCCACTTT
CDR3aa: CASMSGEGSPLHF

abundance: many
d_gene: TRBD2
j_gene: TRBJ2-1
v_gene: TRBV5-1
CDR3nt: TGCGCCAGCAGCGACCTAGCGGGAGTAGGGGATGAGCAGTTCTTC
CDR3aa: CASSDLAGVGDEQFF

abundance: many
d_gene: TRBD2
j_gene: TRBJ2-5
v_gene: TRBV4-1
CDR3nt: TGCGCCAGCAGCCAAGGACTAGCGGGGGCCTTCCAAGAGACCCAGTACTTC
CDR3aa: CASSQGLAGAFQETQYF

abundance: .
d_gene: .
j_gene: TRBJ1-1
v_gene: TRBV5-1
CDR3nt: TGCGCCAGCAGCCTTAGCCAGGGGCAGGGTTTAAACACTGAAGCTTTCTTT
CDR3aa: CASSLSQGQGLNTEAFF

abundance: many
d_gene: .
j_gene: TRBJ2-4
v_gene: TRBV4-1
CDR3nt: TGCGCCAGCAGCCCCGGGGCTGGAAACATTCAGTACTTC
CDR3aa: CASSPGAGNIQYF

abundance: .
d_gene: .
j_gene: TRBJ2-7
v_gene: TRBV5-6
CDR3nt: TGTGCCAGCAGGGAGGAGGCGTCCTACGAGCAGTACTTC
CDR3aa: CASREEASYEQYF

abundance: few
d_gene: .
j_gene: TRBJ2-1
v_gene: TRBV3-1
CDR3nt: TGTGCCAGCAGCCAAGATCGAAAGTTTAAAATAGACTTCCGCAAGGAGCAGTTCTTC
CDR3aa: CASSQDRKFKIDFRKEQFF

abundance: few
d_gene: TRBD2
j_gene: TRBJ2-1
v_gene: TRBV7-6
CDR3nt: TGTGCCAGCAGCTTAGGGGCTAGCGGGAGATACAATGAGCAGTTCTTC
CDR3aa: CASSLGASGRYNEQFF

abundance: .
d_gene: TRBD1
j_gene: TRBJ2-7
v_gene: TRBV15
CDR3nt: TGTGCCACCGGGACAGGCAACTCCTACGAGCAGTACTTC
CDR3aa: CATGTGNSYEQYF

abundance: .
d_gene: .
j_gene: TRBJ1-2
v_gene: TRBV5-1
CDR3nt: TGCGCCAGCAGCTCTAAGACCCAAGGGGTGATTGAGGTTGGCTACACCTTC
CDR3aa: CASSSKTQGVIEVGYTF

abundance: once
d_gene: .
j_gene: TRBJ2-1
v_gene: TRBV4-1
CDR3nt: TGCGCCAGCAGCCCAGCCGGGGCGATGGGAAGCTCCTACAATGAGCAGTTCTTC
CDR3aa: CASSPAGAMGSSYNEQFF

abundance: .
d_gene: TRBD2
j_gene: TRBJ2-7
v_gene: TRBV6-1
CDR3nt: TGTGCCTCCCAGGGAATTAGCGGGACCTCCTACGAGCAGTACTTC
CDR3aa: CASQGISGTSYEQYF

abundance: few
d_gene: TRBD2
j_gene: TRBJ2-1
v_gene: TRBV7-9
CDR3nt: TGTGCCGGCAGGAAAGGTAGCGGGAATCCGGATGAGCAGTTCTTC
CDR3aa: CAGRKGSGNPDEQFF

abundance: few
d_gene: .
j_gene: TRBJ2-7
v_gene: TRBV29-1
CDR3nt: TGCAGCGTTGCGGGGAACGAGCAGTACTTC
CDR3aa: CSVAGNEQYF

abundance: many
d_gene: .
j_gene: TRBJ2-3
v_gene: TRBV5-1
CDR3nt: TGCGCCAGCAGCTTGGCGGTTAGCAGCACAGATACGCAGTATTTT
CDR3aa: CASSLAVSSTDTQYF

abundance: .
d_gene: .
j_gene: TRBJ2-5
v_gene: TRBV5-1
CDR3nt: TGCGCCAGCAGCTTGAGGCAGAGGGGATACCAAGAGACCCAGTACTTC
CDR3aa: CASSLRQRGYQETQYF

abundance: .
d_gene: TRBD2
j_gene: TRBJ2-1
v_gene: TRBV3-1
CDR3nt: TGTGCCACCAGCCCCCAAGCGGGAGGGAGGGTTGAGCAGTTCTTC
CDR3aa: CATSPQAGGRVEQFF

abundance: .
d_gene: .
j_gene: TRBJ2-7
v_gene: TRBV3-1
CDR3nt: TGTGCCAGCAGCCAAGAGATCCCCCTCGAGCAGTACTTC
CDR3aa: CASSQEIPLEQYF

abundance: .
d_gene: .
j_gene: TRBJ2-1
v_gene: TRBV20-1
CDR3nt: TGCAGTGCTACAACCAAGGGCCTCCCCACTCCTACCAATGAGCAGTTCTTC
CDR3aa: CSATTKGLPTPTNEQFF

abundance: few
d_gene: .
j_gene: TRBJ2-2
v_gene: TRBV27
CDR3nt: TGTGCCAGCGGCCGGGACGCACCGAACACCGGGGAGCTGTTTTTT
CDR3aa: CASGRDAPNTGELFF

abundance: many
d_gene: .
j_gene: TRBJ2-1
v_gene: TRBV12-3/TRBV12-4
CDR3nt: TGTGCCAGCAGTTCTGGGGGTCAGTACAATGAGCAGTTCTTC
CDR3aa: CASSSGGQYNEQFF

abundance: .
d_gene: .
j_gene: TRBJ2-3
v_gene: TRBV10-3
CDR3nt: TGTGCCATCAGTGCGTTTTGGGTCCACACAGATACGCAGTATTTT
CDR3aa: CAISAFWVHTDTQYF

abundance: .
d_gene: .
j_gene: TRBJ1-5
v_gene: TRBV10-3
CDR3nt: TGTGCCATCAGTGAGTCATTTCACCGGGGGAGGACGAATCAGCCCCAGCATTTT
CDR3aa: CAISESFHRGRTNQPQHF

abundance: .
d_gene: TRBD2
j_gene: TRBJ2-7
v_gene: TRBV12-3/TRBV12-4
CDR3nt: TGTGCCAGCAGTTTTGCGGGGGATCCCTACGAGCAGTACTTC
CDR3aa: CASSFAGDPYEQYF

abundance: .
d_gene: TRBD2
j_gene: TRBJ2-3
v_gene: TRBV7-8
CDR3nt: TGTGCCAGCAGCAGGGGACTAGGTCTGGATACGCAGTATTTT
CDR3aa: CASSRGLGLDTQYF

abundance: few
d_gene: .
j_gene: TRBJ1-1
v_gene: TRBV2
CDR3nt: TGTGCCAGGATACAGGCTAACACTGAAGCTTTCTTT
CDR3aa: CARIQANTEAFF

abundance: many
d_gene: .
j_gene: TRBJ2-7
v_gene: TRBV5-1
CDR3nt: TGCGCCAGCAGCTTGGACAGGTCCTACGAGCAGTACTTC
CDR3aa: CASSLDRSYEQYF

abundance: few
d_gene: TRBD1
j_gene: TRBJ1-2
v_gene: TRBV12-3/TRBV12-4
CDR3nt: TGTGCCAGCAGTCCCAGGGGGTCTGGCTACACCTTC
CDR3aa: CASSPRGSGYTF

abundance: .
d_gene: .
j_gene: TRBJ1-2
v_gene: TRBV6-5
CDR3nt: TGTGCCAGCAGTTACTCCTTCACGGATGGCTACACCTTC
CDR3aa: CASSYSFTDGYTF